One and the same sample provided the 8 T cell receptor beta chains below, sequenced in a study of siplizumab effects on memory and regulatory T cells. Here immunoSEQ multiplex PCR was the method, and the copy in TCRdb shows in-frame clones only, minus some. Counted here are approximately 100,000 clones, 90% to 95% occurring once; the ten biggest clones make up around 0.73%. Material for sequencing was Tregs sorted from blood. These receptors were obtained from a human donor in good health.

The chain couples TRBV6-6 to TRBJ2-1; D might be TRBD1 (6 bases). Trimming left V 6 bases short and J 3 bases short, with 15 bases between. Looked up from germline, CDR1 is MNHNY and CDR2 is SVGAGI (reference sequence). The CDR3 totals 15 residues. The CDR3 bases are TGTGCCAGCAGGGCCCCCGGGACATACTACAATGAGCAGTTCTTC. Encoded protein: CASRAPGTYYNEQFF.

The chain carries TRBV19 and TRBJ1-2; D is unresolved. The germline CDR1 and CDR2 sequences are LNHDA and SQIVND (reference sequence). This CDR3 is built from 11 residues. V gave up 5 bases and J gave up 8 bases, with 9 bases separating them. The CDR3 reads CASSYTAGYTF. The CDR3 DNA reads TGTGCCAGTAGTTATACGGCCGGCTACACCTTC.

The V gene is TRBV2, the J gene TRBJ2-4; D possibly corresponds to TRBD1 (6 bases). The V end was cut by 5 bases, the J end by 6 bases, with 11 bases between. There are 13 residues in the CDR3. CDR1 and CDR2 (germline): SNHLY, FYNNEI. CDR3 sequence: CASSFTGLNIQYF. Written as DNA, the CDR3 is TGTGCCAGCAGTTTTACAGGGTTAAACATTCAGTACTTC.

The J gene is TRBJ2-1, the V gene TRBV25-1; no clear D gene. This CDR3 spans 13 amino acids. Trimming removed 6 bases at V and 9 bases at J, with 15 bases between. In germline, CDR1 is MGHDK, CDR2 SYGVNS. The CDR3 DNA reads TGTGCCAGCAGCTTCCTTAGGGAAAGTGAGCAGTTCTTC. This translates into CASSFLRESEQFF.

The chain carries TRBV10-1 and TRBJ2-3; unclear D gene. CDR1 and CDR2 from the germline V gene are WNHNN and SYGVQD (reference sequence). The CDR3 extends over 11 amino acids. V lost 3 bases and J lost 10, with 8 bases in between. CDR3 DNA: TGCGCCAGCAGTGACGGATGGGCGCAGTATTTT. Its translation is CASSDGWAQYF.

The CDR3 spells CASSRTGGNTEAFF. The CDR3 nucleotides are TGTGCCAGCAGCCGGACAGGAGGGAACACTGAAGCTTTCTTT. The chain joins TRBV7-6 to TRBJ1-1, with 7 bases fitting TRBD1. This CDR3 has 14 amino acids. From germline, CDR1 is SGHVS and CDR2 FNYEAQ. Trimming took 5 bases from V and 1 from J; bases not matched to a gene: 4.

The chain employs TRBV11-2 and TRBJ2-5; 7 bases are a match to TRBD1. Germline V lookup: CDR1 SGHAT, CDR2 FQNNGV. The J segment lost 2 bases and the V segment lost 5 bases, leaving 2 bases of the junction unmatched. CDR3 length: 13 amino acids. The CDR3 region is CASSPGQQETQYF. The CDR3, as DNA: TGTGCCAGCAGCCCGGGACAGCAAGAGACCCAGTACTTC.

V gene TRBV20-1 combines with J gene TRBJ2-1; D call uncertain. Germline assignment: CDR1 DFQATT and CDR2 SNEGSKA (reference sequence). The CDR3 spans 11 residues. DNA for the CDR3: TGCAGGCAAGTTAGAAGCACGGAGCAGTTCTTC. Translated: CRQVRSTEQFF.